This entry lists 19 T cell receptor beta chains sequenced from one sample in a study of T cells in Graves' hyperthyroidism and ophthalmopathy. Amplified TCR beta CDR3 regions derived from RNA transcripts. Primed by the HTBI set, a first-round RT-PCR was run on the TCR CDR3. TCRdb reanalysed the multiplex PCR reads using MiXCR and keeps one entry per CDR3 protein. The sample carries over 500,000 distinct CDR3 sequences, 14% recorded once. The sample comprised blood. The receptors stem from a woman aged 40 to 50 with Graves' hyperthyroidism.

The table lists this clonotype with many counts. The chain uses TRBV12-3 or TRBV12-4 and TRBJ1-2; 9 nucleotides align to TRBD1. CDR3 length: 15 amino acids. Trimming cost V 5 bases and J 3 bases; bases outside gene matches: 7. DNA for the CDR3: TGTGCCAGCAGTGGTCCGGGACAGGGCTACTATGGCTACACCTTC. Amino acid sequence: CASSGPGQGYYGYTF.

At least ten counts were recorded for this clonotype. One end of the junction varies from germline; a read error may be responsible. The V and J genes are TRBV28 and TRBJ2-7, with 8 bases aligning to TRBD2. CDR1 and CDR2 from the germline V gene are MDHEN and SYDVKM. The CDR3 length is 15 residues. CDR3 DNA sequence: TGTGCCAGCAGAAGGTATAGCGGGACCTCCTACGAGCAGCACTTC. Amino acid sequence: CASRRYSGTSYEQHF. Complete variable domain (other parts from reference TRBV28 and TRBJ2-7): DVKVTQSSRYLVKRTGEKVFLECVQDMDHENMFWYRQDPGLGLRLIYFSYDVKMKEKGDIPEGYSVSREKKERFSLILESASTNQTSMYLCASRRYSGTSYEQHFGPGTRLTVT.

The chain employs TRBV25-1 and TRBJ1-2, with D maybe TRBD1 (5 bases). The V end lost 3 bases, the J end lost 5 bases, and 16 bases lay between the germline ends. Germline assignment: CDR1 MGHDK and CDR2 SYGVNS. The CDR3 sequence is 15 residues long. The CDR3 loop is CASSDLGAGWYGYTF. CDR3 DNA: TGTGCCAGCAGTGATCTTGGGGCAGGATGGTATGGCTACACCTTC.

This clonotype was counted ten times or more. J is TRBJ2-1 and V is TRBV19; TRBD2 agrees at 9 bases. Losses at the gene ends were 3 bases for V and 5 bases for J; bases not matched to a gene: 5. The CDR3 has 15 amino acids. The germline V gene has CDR1 LNHDA and CDR2 SQIVND (reference sequence). The chain's CDR3 is CASSMGLALNNEQFF. Written as DNA, the CDR3 is TGTGCCAGTAGTATGGGACTAGCTCTGAACAATGAGCAGTTCTTC.

A word on this clonotype: A much larger clone sits a single nucleotide away, making a read error possible. DNA for the CDR3: TGCGCCAGCAGCTTGGGTTTTTATGGGCAGTTCTTC. Translating it yields CASSLGFYGQFF. The J gene is TRBJ2-1, the V gene TRBV5-1; D gene unclear. Trimming took 0 bases from V and 12 from J, leaving 10 bases between them. The CDR3 is made up of 12 amino acids. Per germline, CDR1 SGHRS and CDR2 YFSETQ.

CDR3 sequence reads: CASSLASRGGSRSTDTQYF. As DNA, the CDR3 is TGTGCCAGCAGCTTAGCCAGCAGGGGCGGGAGTCGTAGCACAGATACGCAGTATTTT. The chain employs TRBV7-2 and TRBJ2-3; the D gene is possibly TRBD2 (7 bases). The CDR3 loop spans 19 amino acids. Deletions cut 0 bases from V and 0 bases from J, with 19 bases between. CDR1 is SGHTA and CDR2 is FQGNSA in the germline V gene.

The J gene is TRBJ1-5, the V gene TRBV19, with D tentatively TRBD1 (5 bases). The CDR3 totals 14 residues. The germline CDR1 and CDR2 sequences are LNHDA and SQIVND (reference sequence). The germline V and J ends were trimmed by 0 bases and 5 bases, with 8 bases remaining between them. The CDR3 loop is CASSIEKGHQPQHF. The CDR3 coding sequence is TGTGCCAGTAGTATAGAGAAGGGGCATCAGCCCCAGCATTTT. The full variable domain, its missing parts supplied by reference TRBV19 and TRBJ1-5, is DGGITQSPKYLFRKEGQNVTLSCEQNLNHDAMYWYRQDPGQGLRLIYYSQIVNDFQKGDIAEGYSVSREKKESFPLTVTSAQKNPTAFYLCASSIEKGHQPQHFGDGTRLSIL.

This clonotype was seen many times. The chain combines TRBV3-1 with TRBJ2-1; TRBD1 aligns across 8 bases. The CDR3 contains 15 residues. Trimming at V came to 1 base and at J to 4 bases, leaving 3 bases not matched to a gene. Germline V gene data show CDR1 as LGHDT and CDR2 as YNNKEL (reference sequence). CDR3: CASSQGQGAYNEQFF. The CDR3 bases are TGTGCCAGCAGCCAAGGGCAGGGGGCATACAATGAGCAGTTCTTC.

This clonotype was seen a few times. This sequence joins TRBV20-1 and TRBJ2-4; TRBD2 matches 9 bases. The CDR3 has 16 residues. CDR1 and CDR2 from the germline V gene are DFQATT and SNEGSKA (reference sequence). V shed 5 bases, J shed 8 bases, and the junction held 16 bases outside the gene matches. CDR3 coding DNA: TGCAGTGCTGACCCCGGGACTAGCCACGGGCTGCACATTCAGTACTTC. Protein product: CSADPGTSHGLHIQYF.

The rearrangement links TRBV27 to TRBJ2-7, with D possibly being TRBD1 (5 bases). V was cut by 5 bases and J by 1 base, with 18 bases left in between. Germline loops: CDR1 MNHEY, CDR2 SMNVEV (reference sequence). CDR3 size: 16 residues. The CDR3 DNA reads as TGTGCCAGCAGTCCATCCCCCAGGGATTCGTCCTACGAGCAGTACTTC. This codes for CASSPSPRDSSYEQYF.

This clonotype was seen a few times. This sequence joins TRBV6-1 and TRBJ2-3; tentatively, D is TRBD1 or TRBD2 (5 bases each). The V gene lost 7 bases and the J gene lost 3 bases, with 14 bases spanning the gap. Germline CDR1 and CDR2: MNHNS and SASEGT. CDR3 length equals 14 residues. CDR3 region: CASTPGRRTDTQYF. CDR3 DNA sequence: TGTGCCAGCACCCCGGGACGACGAACAGATACGCAGTATTTT.

The chain recombines TRBV28 with TRBJ1-1; D unresolved. There are 12 residues in the CDR3. V dropped 4 bases and J dropped 3 bases, with 6 bases sitting between them. CDR1 is MDHEN, CDR2 SYDVKM, per germline. The CDR3: CASSSDYTEAFF. CDR3 DNA: TGTGCCAGCAGTTCGGATTACACTGAAGCTTTCTTT.

This clonotype turned up a few times. The chain couples TRBV19 to TRBJ1-5, with a tentative D call TRBD1 (6 bases). This CDR3 is 14 amino acids long. Deletions cut 3 bases from V and 5 bases from J, with 11 bases between. Germline V gene lookup returns CDR1 LNHDA and CDR2 SQIVND (reference sequence). The CDR3 reads CASSMTRGDQPQHF. The CDR3 DNA is TGTGCCAGTAGTATGACCAGGGGAGATCAGCCCCAGCATTTT.

This rearrangement joins TRBV4-2 to TRBJ1-4; D remains ambiguous. Germline V gene sequence: CDR1 LGHNA, CDR2 YNFKEQ. The CDR3 has 15 amino acids. V lost 1 base and J lost 6, with 12 bases in between. CDR3 DNA: TGTGCCAGCAGCCAAGGGGAGGTTAACGATGAAAAACTGTTTTTT. This translates into CASSQGEVNDEKLFF.

V usage is TRBV12-3 or TRBV12-4 and J usage is TRBJ2-1; 9 positions agree with TRBD2. V dropped 3 bases and J dropped 4; count of bases not matched to a gene: 16. The CDR3 is 19 residues long. The CDR3 DNA reads TGTGCCAGCAGTTTGGCGGGAGGGCCCGCCGGGGCAGGGTACAATGAGCAGTTCTTC. Its translation: CASSLAGGPAGAGYNEQFF.

This clonotype was detected ten times or more. This chain connects TRBV20-1 to TRBJ2-7; TRBD1 matches 9 bases. The CDR3 contains 14 residues. Trimming cost V 1 base and J 5 bases; bases outside gene matches: 6. Germline lookup yields CDR1 DFQATT and CDR2 SNEGSKA (reference sequence). The CDR3 reads CSARGAGTGNEQYF. In nucleotides, the CDR3 is TGCAGTGCTAGAGGAGCTGGGACAGGGAACGAGCAGTACTTC.

In this sample, this clonotype turned up many times. This chain uses TRBV15 with TRBJ1-4; 7 nucleotides align to TRBD1. In germline, CDR1 is LNHNV, CDR2 YYDKDF (reference sequence). The CDR3 loop spans 15 amino acids. The V and J ends lost 2 bases and 6 bases, in that order; junction bases with no gene match: 6. The CDR3 sequence: CATSRLGQVDEKLFF. The CDR3 region has the DNA TGTGCCACCAGCAGACTAGGACAGGTGGATGAAAAACTGTTTTTT.

This clonotype was found a few times. This rearrangement joins TRBV20-1 to TRBJ1-5; D is unclear. The CDR3 loop spans 14 amino acids. V lost 3 bases and J lost 0, with 9 bases in between. Germline V gives CDR1 DFQATT, CDR2 SNEGSKA (reference sequence). The CDR3 loop is CSASLGISNQPQHF. The CDR3 bases are TGCAGTGCTAGTTTGGGGATTAGCAATCAGCCCCAGCATTTT.

The V gene is TRBV27, the J gene TRBJ1-2, with D perhaps TRBD1 (5 bases). The length of the CDR3 is 13 residues. Trimming removed 7 bases at V and 13 bases at J, with 22 bases between. CDR1 and CDR2 from the germline V gene are MNHEY and SMNVEV (reference sequence). CDR3 residues: CASTQGGGEGFTF. Here the CDR3 DNA reads TGTGCCAGCACCCAGGGAGGTGGTGAGGGTTTCACCTTC.